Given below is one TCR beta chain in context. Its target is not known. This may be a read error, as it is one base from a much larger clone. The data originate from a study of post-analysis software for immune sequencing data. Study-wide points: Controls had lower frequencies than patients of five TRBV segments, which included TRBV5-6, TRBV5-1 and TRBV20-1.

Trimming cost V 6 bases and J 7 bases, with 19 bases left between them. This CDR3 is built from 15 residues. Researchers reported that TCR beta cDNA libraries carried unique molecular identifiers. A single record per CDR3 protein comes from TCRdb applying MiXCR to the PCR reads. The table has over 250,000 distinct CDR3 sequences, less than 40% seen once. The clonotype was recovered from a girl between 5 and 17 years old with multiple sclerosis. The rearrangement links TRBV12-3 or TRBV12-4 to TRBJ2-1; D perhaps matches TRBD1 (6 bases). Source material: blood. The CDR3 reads CASSLDRTAGNEQFF. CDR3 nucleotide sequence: TGTGCCAGCAGCCTGGACAGAACCGCAGGTAATGAGCAGTTCTTC.